This T cell receptor beta chain is drawn from a study of early T cells in non-severe SARS-CoV-2 infection. Study in general: Chains from this unsorted whole-blood bulk RNA could not be paired.

Overall study results and limits: Comparison of clonotypes with VDJdb favored anti-spike CD8 responses while missing private and CD4 specificities.

Points on this clonotype: The target antigen is unknown.

V was pared by 6 bases and J by 2 bases, with 12 bases between. The CDR3 is 14 amino acids. Germline CDR1 reads ENHRY; CDR2 reads SYGVKD. Tagging with unique molecular identifiers was applied to individual cDNA molecules. TCRdb used MiXCR to reprocess the 5' RACE reads, holding one entry per CDR3 protein. The data contain around 55,000 distinct CDR3 sequences, approximately 13% of them singletons. Material for sequencing was whole blood. The TCR was taken from an adult who was a healthcare worker with PCR-confirmed SARS-CoV-2 infection or an uninfected control (not recorded which). The chain links TRBV10-3 to TRBJ2-3; no definite D call. The CDR3 bases are TGTGCCATCAGGTCCGGCGGAGCCACAGATACGCAGTATTTT. It specifies CAIRSGGATDTQYF.